This T cell receptor (beta chain) is from a study of Ad26.COV2.S vaccination and SARS-CoV-2 variants. About the research overall: The COV1001 Ad26.COV2.S trial arm included the donor.

The germline V and J ends were trimmed by 10 bases and 2 bases, with 11 bases remaining between them. The CDR3 is made up of 12 amino acids. This clone appeared a few times. Its antigen is unknown. Study results and caveats: Spike-specific CD8+ and CD4+ T cell responses reportedly showed substantial breadth after vaccination.

Clones were sequenced by immunoSEQ multiplex PCR, and TCRdb holds only the in-frame ones, with some missing. Of more than 300,000 clones in the sample, 70% to 90% were seen once. Treatment described: around 19 received Ad26.COV2.S at low or high dose, single or two shots; 5 received placebo; per-sample allocation not given. All samples were drawn on day 63, counting from the first vaccine or placebo injection. Adults aged 18-55 years in Boston included the donor. V is TRBV12-3 or TRBV12-4 and J is TRBJ1-2; D uncertain. The material sequenced was peripheral blood, taken in a trial of Ad26.COV2.S vaccine versus placebo. The source is a person between 18 and 65 years old who received the Ad26.COV2.S COVID-19 vaccine or a placebo. The CDR3 sequence is CATSEVNYGYTF. The CDR3 coding sequence is TGTGCCACCTCAGAGGTAAACTATGGCTACACCTTC.